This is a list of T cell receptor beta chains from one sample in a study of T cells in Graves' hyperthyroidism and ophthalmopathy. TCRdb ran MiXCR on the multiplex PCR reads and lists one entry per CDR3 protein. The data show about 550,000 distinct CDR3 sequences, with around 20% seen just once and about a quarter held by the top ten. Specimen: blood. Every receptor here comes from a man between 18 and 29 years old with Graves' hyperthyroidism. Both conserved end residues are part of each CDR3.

cdr3_aa: CASSFSGLGEQYF
v_call: TRBV27

cdr3_aa: CSASPGNETQYF
v_call: TRBV20-1

cdr3_aa: CSAREDGANVLTF
v_call: TRBV20-1

cdr3_aa: CSASPPGVHQPQHF
v_call: TRBV20-1

cdr3_aa: CASSPHGTGIVAKNIQYF
v_call: TRBV7-9

cdr3_aa: CASSEIQGLGTEAFF
v_call: TRBV19

cdr3_aa: CASRAGVRHTGELFF
v_call: TRBV6-2/TRBV6-3

cdr3_aa: CSARIGPGETQYF
v_call: TRBV20-1

cdr3_aa: CASSQLPVTFGEAQYF
v_call: TRBV4-1

cdr3_aa: CASIPLAGKNTGELFF
v_call: TRBV7-9

cdr3_aa: CASSYRPGQGLGNTIYF
v_call: TRBV11-2

cdr3_aa: CASSLDGGIAKNIQYF
v_call: TRBV11-2

cdr3_aa: CASSQDRASGDKTQYF
v_call: TRBV4-1

cdr3_aa: CASSPGPGTVNTGELFF
v_call: TRBV28

cdr3_aa: CASSLVGQALGYTF
v_call: TRBV12-3/TRBV12-4

cdr3_aa: CASSPYGTAKETQYF
v_call: TRBV18

cdr3_aa: CASRKGGQGSPLHF
v_call: TRBV28

cdr3_aa: CASSFRTGDYEQYF
v_call: TRBV12-3/TRBV12-4

cdr3_aa: CASSEWTDYSGNTIYF
v_call: TRBV6-1

cdr3_aa: CASSSPRRGEQYF
v_call: TRBV28

cdr3_aa: CASSPDYVKTQYF
v_call: TRBV11-2

cdr3_aa: CASSADQGVNEQYF
v_call: TRBV9

cdr3_aa: CASQGLRGYTF
v_call: TRBV6-2/TRBV6-3

cdr3_aa: CASSPRVGIYGYTF
v_call: TRBV27

cdr3_aa: CASSQDQDRAWSEQYF
v_call: TRBV4-2

cdr3_aa: CASSLKTGYGYGYTF
v_call: TRBV12-3/TRBV12-4

cdr3_aa: CASSLDRGTYNEQFF
v_call: TRBV5-1

cdr3_aa: CAISEYSGEQYF
v_call: TRBV10-3

cdr3_aa: CASSATGPGYEQYF
v_call: TRBV11-1

cdr3_aa: CASSSGPNGEQYF
v_call: TRBV27

cdr3_aa: CASSFGTSGGRETQYF
v_call: TRBV12-3/TRBV12-4

cdr3_aa: CASRLSSGNTIYF
v_call: TRBV19

cdr3_aa: CATSSLTGTPSGGYTF
v_call: TRBV15

cdr3_aa: CASSMGSGNQPQHF
v_call: TRBV19

cdr3_aa: CASSIRPNTEAFF
v_call: TRBV7-2

cdr3_aa: CASSVRLAGATGELFF
v_call: TRBV19

cdr3_aa: CASSQDQTQDLISNYGYTF
v_call: TRBV4-1

cdr3_aa: CASMYRSSYEQYF
v_call: TRBV2

cdr3_aa: CASMNSLGMNTEAFF
v_call: TRBV19

cdr3_aa: CASSPASNQPQHF
v_call: TRBV19

cdr3_aa: CASSLEASGIFEQFF
v_call: TRBV5-1

cdr3_aa: CASSSSGGTYEQYF
v_call: TRBV12-3/TRBV12-4

cdr3_aa: CASSYSSGTGLTSGANVLTF
v_call: TRBV6-2/TRBV6-3

cdr3_aa: CASSEHGVAEAFF
v_call: TRBV6-1

cdr3_aa: CASSPGTHEQYF
v_call: TRBV7-9

cdr3_aa: CATSSNDRVYGYTF
v_call: TRBV15

cdr3_aa: CASNLGQGKAFF
v_call: TRBV12-3/TRBV12-4

cdr3_aa: CASSERGNYGYTF
v_call: TRBV6-1

cdr3_aa: CAGKALDDTGELFF
v_call: TRBV6-5

cdr3_aa: CASSSLSNGELFF
v_call: TRBV27

cdr3_aa: CASSRTPGANVLTF
v_call: TRBV12-3/TRBV12-4

cdr3_aa: CASIYGRDRVDQPQHF
v_call: TRBV19

cdr3_aa: CASSRTRGNYDQYF
v_call: TRBV28